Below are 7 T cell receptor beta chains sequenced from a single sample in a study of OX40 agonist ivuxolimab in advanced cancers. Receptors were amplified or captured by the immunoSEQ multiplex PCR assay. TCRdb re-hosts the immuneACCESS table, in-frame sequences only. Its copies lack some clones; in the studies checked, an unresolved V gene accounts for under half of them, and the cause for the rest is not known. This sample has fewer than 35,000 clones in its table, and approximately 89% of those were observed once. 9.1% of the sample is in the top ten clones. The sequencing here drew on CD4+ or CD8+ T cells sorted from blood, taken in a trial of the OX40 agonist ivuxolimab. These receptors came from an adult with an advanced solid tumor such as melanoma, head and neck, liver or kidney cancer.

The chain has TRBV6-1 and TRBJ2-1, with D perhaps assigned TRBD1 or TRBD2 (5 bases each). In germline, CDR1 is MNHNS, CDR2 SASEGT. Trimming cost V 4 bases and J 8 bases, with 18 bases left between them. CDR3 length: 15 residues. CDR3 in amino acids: CASSASGPFRDEQFF. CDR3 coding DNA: TGTGCCAGCAGTGCGTCGGGGCCCTTCCGCGATGAGCAGTTCTTC.

The CDR3 loop reads CASSLDRRSTVGGYTF. The CDR3 nucleotides read TGTGCCAGCAGCTTAGACAGGAGATCCACCGTGGGGGGCTACACCTTC. V is TRBV7-2 and J is TRBJ1-2; D might be TRBD1 (5 bases). CDR3 length: 16 amino acids. Trimming pared 1 base from V and 8 bases from J, leaving 20 bases between. Looked up from germline, CDR1 is SGHTA and CDR2 is FQGNSA.

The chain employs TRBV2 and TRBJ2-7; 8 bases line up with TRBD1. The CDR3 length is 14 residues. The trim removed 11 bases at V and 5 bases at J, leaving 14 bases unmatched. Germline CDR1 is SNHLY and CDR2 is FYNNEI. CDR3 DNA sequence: TGTGCCGGCCGATTGGGCCAGGGGGCGAACGAGCAGTACTTC. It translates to CAGRLGQGANEQYF.

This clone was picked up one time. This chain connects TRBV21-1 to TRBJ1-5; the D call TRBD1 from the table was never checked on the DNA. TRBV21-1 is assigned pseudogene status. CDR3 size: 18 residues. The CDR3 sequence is CASSKFLTAAYSNQPQHF. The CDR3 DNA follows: TGTGCCAGCAGCAAATTCTTGACAGCTGCTTATAGCAATCAGCCCCAGCATTTT.

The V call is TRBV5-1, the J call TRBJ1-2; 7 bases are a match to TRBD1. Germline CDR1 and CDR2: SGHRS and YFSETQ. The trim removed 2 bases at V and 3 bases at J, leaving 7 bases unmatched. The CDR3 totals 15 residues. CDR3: CASSFTEGAYYGYTF. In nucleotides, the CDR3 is TGCGCCAGCAGCTTTACTGAGGGGGCGTACTATGGCTACACCTTC.

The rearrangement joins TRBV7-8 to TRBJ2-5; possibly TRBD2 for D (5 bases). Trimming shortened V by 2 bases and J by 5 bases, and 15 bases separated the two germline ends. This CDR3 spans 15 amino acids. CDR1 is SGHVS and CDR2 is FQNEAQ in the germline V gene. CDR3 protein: CASSLKYPGLETQYF. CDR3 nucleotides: TGTGCCAGCAGCTTAAAATATCCGGGGTTGGAGACCCAGTACTTC.

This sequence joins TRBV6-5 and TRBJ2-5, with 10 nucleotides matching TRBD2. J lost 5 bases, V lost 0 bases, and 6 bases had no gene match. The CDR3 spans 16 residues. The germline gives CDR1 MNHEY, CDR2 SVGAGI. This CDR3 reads CASSYSASGSGETQYF. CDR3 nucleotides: TGTGCCAGCAGTTACTCGGCTAGCGGGAGCGGGGAGACCCAGTACTTC.